This TCR beta chain originates from a study of shared clonotypes between healthy human individuals. Notes on the study in general: Collection of samples was limited to blood; tissue repertoires likely differ. Shared clonotypes: about 4.6% naive CD4, around 3.5% naive CD8, 2.3% memory CD4, more than 0.3% memory CD8.

Generated by immunoSEQ multiplex PCR, the TCRdb table keeps only in-frame clones and is missing some. The sample consists of over a million clones, around 97% of them appearing once. The V end lost 3 bases, the J end lost 2 bases, and 17 bases lay between the germline ends. Germline V gene lookup returns CDR1 MNHEY and CDR2 SMNVEV (reference sequence). The CDR3 is made up of 17 amino acids. The donors were all Caucasian adults (living in Nashville, Tennessee). This clone occurred once. No antigen is known for it. This clonotype was sampled from a young man in good health. This chain links TRBV27 with TRBJ1-5; D is possibly TRBD1 (6 bases). Sequencing used naive CD4+ T cells sorted from blood. The subset was: CD45RA+ positively selected. The CDR3 DNA sequence: TGTGCCAGCAGTTTGAGGCAGGGGATCCCCGGCAATCAGCCCCAGCATTTT. Residues: CASSLRQGIPGNQPQHF.